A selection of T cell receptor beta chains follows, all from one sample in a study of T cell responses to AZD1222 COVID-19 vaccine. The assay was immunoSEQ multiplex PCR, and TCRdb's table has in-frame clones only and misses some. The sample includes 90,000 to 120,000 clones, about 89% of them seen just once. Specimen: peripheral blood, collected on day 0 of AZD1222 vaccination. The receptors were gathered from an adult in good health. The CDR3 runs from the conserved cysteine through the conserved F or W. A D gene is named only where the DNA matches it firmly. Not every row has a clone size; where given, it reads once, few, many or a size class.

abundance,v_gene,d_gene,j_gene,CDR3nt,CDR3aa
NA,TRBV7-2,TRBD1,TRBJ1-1,TGTGCCAGCAGCCCCCAGACAGGGATAGTGACTGAAGCTTTCTTT,CASSPQTGIVTEAFF
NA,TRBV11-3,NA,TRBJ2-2,TGTGCCAGCAGCTTAGATAGTCACACGAACACCGGGGAGCTGTTTTTT,CASSLDSHTNTGELFF
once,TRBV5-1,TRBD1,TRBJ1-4,TGCGCCAGCAGCCCCGGGACAGGAGCAACTAATGAAAAACTGTTTTTT,CASSPGTGATNEKLFF
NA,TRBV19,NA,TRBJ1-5,TGTGCCAGTAGTACCCTATCACAGGGCAGCAATCAGCCCCAGCATTTT,CASSTLSQGSNQPQHF
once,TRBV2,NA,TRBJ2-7,TGTGCCAGCAGTGAATTCCGGACAGTCCCCGAGCAGTACTTC,CASSEFRTVPEQYF
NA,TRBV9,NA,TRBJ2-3,TGTGCCAGCAGCGAACATAGGTCCACAGATACGCAGTATTTT,CASSEHRSTDTQYF
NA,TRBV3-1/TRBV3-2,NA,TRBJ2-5,TGTGCCAGCAGTTACAGGGGAGGGGAGGGGGCCCAGTACTTC,CASSYRGGEGAQYF
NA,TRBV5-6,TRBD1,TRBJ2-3,TGTGCCAGCAGCTTGAGGTCCGGACAGGGAACAGATACGCAGTATTTT,CASSLRSGQGTDTQYF
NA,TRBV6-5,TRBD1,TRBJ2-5,TGTGCCAGCAGTTACTTTACAGGGGTAGAGACCCAGTACTTC,CASSYFTGVETQYF
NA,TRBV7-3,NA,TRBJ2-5,TGTGCCAGCAGCCTCGGGGCGGACAGACTTACAAGCGAGACCCAGTACTTC,CASSLGADRLTSETQYF
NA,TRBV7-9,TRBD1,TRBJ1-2,TGTGCCAGCAGTCAACAGGGGAACTATGGCTACACCTTC,CASSQQGNYGYTF
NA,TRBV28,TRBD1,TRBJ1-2,TGTGCCAGCAGTTCCACAGGGGCTTCTAACTATGGCTACACCTTC,CASSSTGASNYGYTF
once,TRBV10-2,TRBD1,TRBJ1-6,TGCGCCAGCAGCAGACAGGGGGCAAGTTCACCCCTCCACTTT,CASSRQGASSPLHF
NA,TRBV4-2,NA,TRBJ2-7,TGTGCCAGCAGCCAAGATCACAGGGTGGGAGAGCAGTACTTC,CASSQDHRVGEQYF
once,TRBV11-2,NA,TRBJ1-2,TGTGCCAGCAGCTTGGCCGGCAGCAACTATGGCTACACCTTC,CASSLAGSNYGYTF
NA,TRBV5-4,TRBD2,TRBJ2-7,TGTGCCAGCAGCTTGGGGGCGGGAGTTGCCTACGAGCAGTACTTC,CASSLGAGVAYEQYF
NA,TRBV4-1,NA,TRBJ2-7,TGCGCCAGCAGCCTCGGGACGTCCTTTGTCGAGCAGTACTTC,CASSLGTSFVEQYF